This T cell receptor beta chain was profiled in a study of T cells in Graves' hyperthyroidism and ophthalmopathy (dated by TCRdb to between 2018 and 2021). Some background on the complete study: To identify TCR V-J signatures that set the groups apart, the researchers used a discovery cohort of about a hundred patients, made up of roughly 45 with Graves' ophthalmopathy and about 60 with stable Graves' hyperthyroidism. Prospective prediction of ophthalmopathy was tested in an independent validation cohort of 18 hyperthyroidism patients and roughly 16 patients who later progressed to ophthalmopathy. For training and testing, the approximately 92 patients in the discovery cohort were randomly divided in a 7:3 ratio. Thyroid tissue and blood T-cell repertoires from about six Graves' hyperthyroidism patients were also compared in the study. Following sampling, methimazole starting at 30 mg daily was given to hyperthyroidism patients, and high-dose intravenous methylprednisolone was given to ophthalmopathy patients. According to the paper, TCR Vbeta CDR3 sequencing was carried out on around 140 peripheral blood samples, which came from fewer than 50 ophthalmopathy, roughly 75 hyperthyroidism and some 17 progressor patients. On the study overall, not on this receptor specifically: No statistical method was used to fix the sample size in advance, and group allocation was not hidden from the investigators. In validation, progression to ophthalmopathy was predicted by the model with approximately 67% sensitivity and 72.22% specificity, a median of 6.5 months before onset. Blood samples also contained most of the expanded thyroid clonotypes (frequency above 0.001), which suggests that blood repertoires may reflect thyroid immune responses. A 13 V-J signature model separated ophthalmopathy from stable hyperthyroidism, with roughly 88% sensitivity and about 81% specificity in cross-validation and 80%/75% in testing.

Any patient with an uncontrolled infection, another autoimmune disease, pregnancy or lactation was excluded. Diagnoses were based on clinical symptoms, serum thyroxine and TRAb, thyroid ultrasound and orbital computed tomography. Total RNA was extracted using Trizol reagent, and RNA quality was assessed on an Agilent 2100 Bioanalyzer. The TCR beta CDR3 regions were amplified from the RNA transcripts. A first-round RT-PCR of the TCR CDR3 used the HTBI primer set with the Qiagen OneStep RT-PCR kit. The libraries were constructed in a second round of multiplex PCR and then size-selected and purified. Sequencing of the libraries was done on an Illumina HiSeq2000 using paired-end 100 bp reads. Per the source publication's procedure: SOAPnuke was used to process the raw data, throwing out any read that contained adapters or uncalled bases, had a mean Phred below 15, or lacked an exact constant-primer or identifier match. High-quality paired reads were merged using COPE v1.2.5, and each unique nucleotide sequence was defined as a clonotype. MiTCR v1.1 was used to align clonotypes to the IMGT TRBV, TRBD and TRBJ reference segments. The analysis was restricted to V-J combinations with a frequency above 0.0001, which together covered about 99% of the repertoires. A TCS score was defined as the ratio of F50 (clonal expansion) to E x V (chaos), with BLOSUM62-based TCRdist applied between CDR3 peptides within each V-J. Welch's t-statistics and random forest reduced fewer than 550 V-J features to some 14, which were used in a naive Bayes classifier (R e1071). The Morisita-Horn index was used to measure how similar the thyroid and blood repertoires were. In TCRdb, the public reads were trimmed at Q25 with fastp and aligned with MiXCR, with productive beta chains retained. CDR3 protein sequences are deduplicated, and each keeps its most common genes and DNA. V and J calls and clone size were set by TCRdb, not the authors. In this sample the table shows more than 500,000 distinct CDR3 sequences, around 42% of which occur a single time. The ten most abundant clones make up under 20% of the sample.

About this clonotype: Its binding antigen is unknown. No clone much larger than this one lies a single base away; base qualities are absent.

The CDR3 starts with the cysteine, ends with the phenylalanine, and has 15 residues. The read is trimmed to its CDR3 DNA, 45 bases read in frame from base 1. V drops 0 bases and J drops 3 bases, leaving 7 bases in between. CDR1 and CDR2 are drawn from the germline V gene: KGHDR, SFDVKD. The receptor was isolated from an adult woman with Graves' disease, either hyperthyroidism or ophthalmopathy (not recorded which). Sequencing was done on a sample of peripheral blood or thyroid tissue (not recorded which). The receptor chain draws on TRBV24-1 and TRBJ2-2; the D gene identity is not certain. The nucleotide sequence is given as TGTGCCACCAGTGATTTGGAGAGTTACACCGGGGAGCTGTTTTTT. It translates as CATSDLESYTGELFF.